These 2 T cell receptor beta chains were all obtained from the same sample, sequenced in a study of blood T cell repertoires in COVID-19. The data were produced by immunoSEQ multiplex PCR, yet TCRdb's version contains in-frame clones alone and is incomplete. The sample has about 140,000 clones, 76% seen once. Sequenced: peripheral blood. These receptors originate from a woman older than 75 with active or convalescent COVID-19.

The chain uses TRBV5-1 and TRBJ1-2, with 10 bases that match TRBD1. V lost 0 bases and J lost 6; bases outside the gene matches: 8. Germline assignment: CDR1 SGHRS and CDR2 YFSETQ. This CDR3 spans 16 amino acids. DNA of the CDR3: TGCGCCAGCAGCTTGGGTACCGGGACAGGGGTCGATGGCTACACCTTC. This translates into CASSLGTGTGVDGYTF. Combining the CDR3 with reference TRBV5-1 and TRBJ1-2 gives the whole variable domain KAGVTQTPRYLIKTRGQQVTLSCSPISGHRSVSWYQQTPGQGLQFLFEYFSETQRNKGNFPGRFSGRQFSNSRSEMNVSTLELGDSALYLCASSLGTGTGVDGYTFGSGTRLTVV.

V and J are TRBV6-8 and TRBJ2-7, with unresolved D. The CDR3 runs 17 residues. Germline V CDR1 and CDR2: MNHGY, SAAAGT. V was clipped by 0 bases and J by 2 bases, with 17 bases between them. The CDR3: CASSYSRPPFRAYEQYF. The CDR3 DNA reads as TGTGCCAGCAGTTACTCACGGCCCCCCTTTCGGGCCTACGAGCAGTACTTC.